Listed below are T cell receptor beta chains from one sample, sequenced in a study of OX40 agonist ivuxolimab in advanced cancers. Here immunoSEQ multiplex PCR was the method, and the copy in TCRdb shows in-frame clones only, minus some. The sample contains around 70,000 clones, about 85% of which appear only once. The sequenced sample was CD4+ or CD8+ T cells sorted from blood, obtained in a trial of the OX40 agonist ivuxolimab. All receptors come from an adult with an advanced solid tumor such as melanoma, head and neck, liver or kidney cancer. The CDR3 runs from the conserved cysteine through the conserved F or W. D genes are given only for firm matches. Size is stated for part of the rows, as once, few or many counts, or as a class when the clone is expanded.

len	v_gene	d_gene	j_gene	abundance	CDR3aa	CDR3nt
16	TRBV5-1	NA	TRBJ1-3	NA	CASSLQRGISGNTIYF	TGCGCCAGCAGCTTACAACGAGGGATCTCTGGAAACACCATATATTTT
14	TRBV11-3	NA	TRBJ2-7	NA	CASSFRDRIYEQYF	TGTGCCAGCAGCTTCCGGGACCGAATCTACGAGCAGTACTTC
15	TRBV5-6	TRBD2	TRBJ2-1	NA	CASSSTSVSYNEQFF	TGTGCCAGCAGCTCCACTAGCGTCTCCTACAATGAGCAGTTCTTC
14	TRBV7-6	NA	TRBJ1-1	once	CASSPGGGSPEAFF	TGTGCCAGCAGCCCGGGGGGTGGTTCCCCCGAAGCTTTCTTT
17	TRBV19	TRBD2	TRBJ2-1	NA	CASRDKLAESSYNEQFF	TGTGCCAGTAGGGACAAACTAGCGGAAAGCTCCTACAATGAGCAGTTCTTC
15	TRBV27	NA	TRBJ2-5	NA	CASSPRDRSQETQYF	TGTGCCAGCAGTCCCAGGGACCGCTCCCAAGAGACCCAGTACTTC
18	TRBV10-3	TRBD2	TRBJ2-1	NA	CAISPGTSGVVSYNEQFF	TGTGCCATCAGCCCCGGGACTAGCGGGGTCGTCTCCTACAATGAGCAGTTCTTC
14	TRBV5-4	NA	TRBJ2-1	NA	CASSPGAGRDEQFF	TGTGCCAGCAGCCCGGGGGCGGGAAGGGATGAGCAGTTCTTC
11	TRBV6-1	NA	TRBJ2-5	once	CASSRQETQYF	TGTGCCAGCAGCAGACAAGAGACCCAGTACTTC
13	TRBV7-2	NA	TRBJ1-6	NA	CASSRDRNSPLHF	TGTGCCAGCAGCCGCGACCGTAATTCACCCCTCCACTTT
18	TRBV11-2	NA	TRBJ2-3	NA	CASSLYSAGYSGTDTQYF	TGTGCCAGCAGCTTATATAGTGCGGGATACTCGGGCACAGATACGCAGTATTTT
14	TRBV7-6	NA	TRBJ1-3	NA	CASSKGPGANTIYF	TGTGCCAGCAGCAAGGGACCTGGGGCAAACACCATATATTTT
12	TRBV2	NA	TRBJ1-4	NA	CASSGEWAGLFF	TGTGCCAGCAGTGGAGAGTGGGCTGGACTGTTTTTT
17	TRBV30	NA	TRBJ1-6	NA	CAWTPNGGGTYNSPLHF	TGTGCCTGGACCCCTAATGGGGGAGGGACCTATAATTCACCCCTCCACTTT
14	TRBV5-1	NA	TRBJ2-5	NA	CASSPSGAQETQYF	TGCGCCAGCAGCCCGTCGGGGGCCCAAGAGACCCAGTACTTC
15	TRBV23-1	NA	TRBJ1-2	NA	CASSQNGPRDYGYTF	TGCGCCAGCAGTCAAAACGGCCCCCGTGACTATGGCTACACCTTC
16	TRBV28	NA	TRBJ2-2	NA	CASSLAGTPNTGELFF	TGTGCCAGCAGTCTCGCCGGGACACCGAACACCGGGGAGCTGTTTTTT
13	TRBV5-1	NA	TRBJ2-7	NA	CASSLEVNYEQYF	TGCGCCAGCAGCTTGGAGGTAAACTACGAGCAGTACTTC
14	TRBV5-1	NA	TRBJ1-1	NA	CASSLASVNTEAFF	TGCGCCAGCAGCTTGGCGTCGGTGAACACTGAAGCTTTCTTT
15	TRBV6-6	TRBD1	TRBJ2-5	NA	CASSIPGQGDRTQYF	TGTGCCAGCAGTATCCCGGGACAGGGGGATAGGACCCAGTACTTC
14	TRBV18	NA	TRBJ1-1	few	CASSPGGGHPEAFF	TGTGCCAGCTCACCCGGAGGGGGGCACCCTGAAGCTTTCTTT
13	TRBV2	TRBD1	TRBJ2-7	NA	CASRTGLRHEQYF	TGTGCCAGCAGGACAGGGCTGCGTCACGAGCAGTACTTC